A selection of T cell receptor beta chains follows, all from one sample in a study of T cells after posttransplantation cyclophosphamide. The method was immunoSEQ multiplex PCR; TCRdb's version includes in-frame clones alone and lacks a portion of them. The data show tens of thousands of clones, roughly 93% seen once. Sequenced material: PBMCs. These receptors were obtained from a woman in her twenties or thirties in good health and a related stem cell transplant donor. The CDR3 runs from the conserved cysteine through the conserved F or W. Fields, in order: D gene, J gene, clone size, V gene, CDR3 protein, CDR3 DNA. The D gene is left open where the match is weak. A row's size may be missing; if present it is once, few, many or a size class.

d_gene: TRBD1
j_gene: TRBJ2-1
abundance: -
v_gene: TRBV6-1
CDR3aa: CASSSGTGPYNEQFF
CDR3nt: TGTGCCAGCAGTTCCGGGACAGGGCCCTACAATGAGCAGTTCTTC

d_gene: -
j_gene: TRBJ1-3
abundance: -
v_gene: TRBV6-5
CDR3aa: CASSSIQGTGNTIYF
CDR3nt: TGTGCCAGCAGTTCCATCCAGGGGACTGGAAACACCATATATTTT

d_gene: -
j_gene: TRBJ1-6
abundance: once
v_gene: TRBV5-6
CDR3aa: CASSLEGGGWNNSPLHF
CDR3nt: TGTGCCAGCAGCTTGGAAGGTGGGGGCTGGAATAATTCACCCCTCCACTTT

d_gene: -
j_gene: TRBJ2-1
abundance: -
v_gene: TRBV2
CDR3aa: CASSGGSGLYNEQFF
CDR3nt: TGTGCCAGCAGTGGAGGTAGCGGCCTCTACAATGAGCAGTTCTTC

d_gene: -
j_gene: TRBJ1-2
abundance: -
v_gene: TRBV27
CDR3aa: CASSRRGGMEYGYTF
CDR3nt: TGTGCCAGCAGTCGAAGAGGGGGTATGGAGTATGGCTACACCTTC

d_gene: TRBD1
j_gene: TRBJ2-3
abundance: -
v_gene: TRBV6-6
CDR3aa: CASRADRGPTDTQYF
CDR3nt: TGTGCCAGCAGAGCAGACAGGGGGCCCACAGATACGCAGTATTTT

d_gene: -
j_gene: TRBJ1-4
abundance: -
v_gene: TRBV28
CDR3aa: CASSLGGHRDEKLFF
CDR3nt: TGTGCCAGCAGTCTCGGGGGTCATCGAGACGAAAAACTGTTTTTT

d_gene: -
j_gene: TRBJ2-1
abundance: -
v_gene: TRBV9
CDR3aa: CASSVLNEQFF
CDR3nt: TGTGCCAGCAGCGTTCTAAATGAGCAGTTCTTC

d_gene: -
j_gene: TRBJ2-1
abundance: -
v_gene: TRBV28
CDR3aa: CASSLPGVSNEQFF
CDR3nt: TGTGCCAGCAGTTTACCCGGGGTCTCCAATGAGCAGTTCTTC

d_gene: -
j_gene: TRBJ1-6
abundance: -
v_gene: TRBV6-6
CDR3aa: CAGSPGASYNSPLHF
CDR3nt: TGTGCCGGCTCCCCCGGGGCTTCCTATAATTCACCCCTCCACTTT

d_gene: -
j_gene: TRBJ2-3
abundance: -
v_gene: TRBV6-6
CDR3aa: CASSRRVMGTDTQYF
CDR3nt: TGTGCCAGCAGCCGCAGGGTAATGGGCACAGATACGCAGTATTTT

d_gene: -
j_gene: TRBJ1-2
abundance: -
v_gene: TRBV19
CDR3aa: CASSFTGNLAWGYTF
CDR3nt: TGTGCCAGTAGTTTCACCGGGAACTTAGCGTGGGGCTACACCTTC

d_gene: -
j_gene: TRBJ2-7
abundance: -
v_gene: TRBV4-2
CDR3aa: CASSQEGADYEQYF
CDR3nt: TGTGCCAGCAGCCAAGAGGGGGCCGACTACGAGCAGTACTTC

d_gene: TRBD2
j_gene: TRBJ2-1
abundance: -
v_gene: TRBV19
CDR3aa: CASSVLGGIGNEQFF
CDR3nt: TGTGCCAGTAGTGTTCTGGGGGGGATTGGGAATGAGCAGTTCTTC

d_gene: -
j_gene: TRBJ1-4
abundance: -
v_gene: TRBV28
CDR3aa: CATTFRHANEKLFF
CDR3nt: TGTGCCACCACCTTCCGACATGCTAATGAAAAACTGTTTTTT

d_gene: -
j_gene: TRBJ1-2
abundance: -
v_gene: TRBV6-5
CDR3aa: CASSNGRRNYGYTF
CDR3nt: TGTGCCAGCAGTAACGGACGCCGAAACTATGGCTACACCTTC

d_gene: -
j_gene: TRBJ1-5
abundance: -
v_gene: TRBV6-1
CDR3aa: CATDEGYSNQPQHF
CDR3nt: TGTGCCACCGACGAGGGGTATAGCAATCAGCCCCAGCATTTT

d_gene: -
j_gene: TRBJ2-6
abundance: -
v_gene: TRBV4-1
CDR3aa: CASSQAGPGSGANVLTF
CDR3nt: TGCGCCAGCAGCCAAGCCGGGCCCGGCTCTGGGGCCAACGTCCTGACTTTC

d_gene: -
j_gene: TRBJ1-2
abundance: -
v_gene: TRBV28
CDR3aa: CASSSSLGDYTF
CDR3nt: TGTGCCAGCAGTTCCTCACTCGGCGACTACACCTTC

d_gene: TRBD1
j_gene: TRBJ2-7
abundance: once
v_gene: TRBV7-2
CDR3aa: CASSLTSGDRTFFYEQYF
CDR3nt: TGTGCCAGCAGCTTAACGTCTGGGGACAGAACGTTTTTTTACGAGCAGTACTTC

d_gene: TRBD2
j_gene: TRBJ2-2
abundance: -
v_gene: TRBV4-1
CDR3aa: CASSQAASKAGGNTGELFF
CDR3nt: TGCGCCAGCAGCCAAGCGGCCTCCAAGGCGGGGGGGAACACCGGGGAGCTGTTTTTT

d_gene: -
j_gene: TRBJ1-6
abundance: -
v_gene: TRBV7-6
CDR3aa: CASSLAGENSPLHF
CDR3nt: TGTGCCAGTAGCTTAGCGGGGGAAAATTCACCCCTCCACTTT

d_gene: -
j_gene: TRBJ1-2
abundance: -
v_gene: TRBV4-3
CDR3aa: CASSQDILNSGLYGYTF
CDR3nt: TGCGCCAGCAGCCAAGATATTTTAAACAGCGGGCTATATGGCTACACCTTC

d_gene: TRBD1
j_gene: TRBJ2-7
abundance: -
v_gene: TRBV19
CDR3aa: CASKGQGTYEQYF
CDR3nt: TGTGCCAGTAAGGGACAGGGGACCTACGAGCAGTACTTC

d_gene: TRBD1
j_gene: TRBJ2-3
abundance: -
v_gene: TRBV7-2
CDR3aa: CASSLVYSGQGGDTQYF
CDR3nt: TGTGCCAGCAGCTTAGTTTATTCCGGACAGGGAGGAGATACGCAGTATTTT

d_gene: TRBD1
j_gene: TRBJ1-2
abundance: -
v_gene: TRBV6-5
CDR3aa: CASRPGTASNYGYTF
CDR3nt: TGTGCCAGCAGACCGGGGACAGCTAGTAACTATGGCTACACCTTC

d_gene: -
j_gene: TRBJ2-3
abundance: -
v_gene: TRBV11-2
CDR3aa: CASSPGILDTQYF
CDR3nt: TGTGCCAGCAGCCCGGGAATTCTAGATACGCAGTATTTT

d_gene: -
j_gene: TRBJ2-3
abundance: -
v_gene: TRBV29-1
CDR3aa: CSVEDRGWRAVTDTQYF
CDR3nt: TGCAGCGTTGAAGATCGGGGATGGCGGGCTGTCACAGATACGCAGTATTTT

d_gene: -
j_gene: TRBJ2-5
abundance: -
v_gene: TRBV11-3
CDR3aa: CASSLEGPSPQETQYF
CDR3nt: TGTGCCAGCAGCTTAGAAGGACCCTCACCTCAAGAGACCCAGTACTTC

d_gene: -
j_gene: TRBJ2-7
abundance: -
v_gene: TRBV18
CDR3aa: CASSPSYGSASYEQYF
CDR3nt: TGTGCCAGCTCTCCTAGCTACGGGTCAGCCTCCTACGAGCAGTACTTC

d_gene: -
j_gene: TRBJ1-5
abundance: -
v_gene: TRBV28
CDR3aa: CASSFTANQPQHF
CDR3nt: TGTGCCAGCAGTTTTACAGCTAATCAGCCCCAGCATTTT